The sequence of this T cell receptor (beta chain) was determined in a study of blood T cell repertoires in COVID-19. Study information: There were acute and convalescent COVID-19 samples, and they came from the United States, Italy and Spain. PBMCs, B-cell-depleted T cells, or T cells provided the cDNA or gDNA that made up the material.

The CDR3 runs to 15 residues. Germline CDR1 and CDR2: GTSNPN and SVGIG (reference sequence). J lost 5 bases, V lost 2 bases, and 3 bases had no gene match. Original processing notes: For nucleated cells, counts were estimated from reference gene primer amplification. This table comes from immunoSEQ multiplex PCR, and its TCRdb copy is limited to in-frame clones, with some not included. That table furnishes V, J and clone size, whereas the DNA furnished D and trimming. The sample carries some 160,000 clones, 78% recorded once. The chain combines TRBV30 with TRBJ2-1, with 13 positions matching TRBD2. Sequenced input: peripheral blood. This TCR was recovered from a woman older than 75 with acute or convalescent COVID-19. CDR3 nucleotide sequence: TGTGCCTGGAGTCCAGGGACTAGCGGGGACAATGAGCAGTTCTTC. Protein: CAWSPGTSGDNEQFF.